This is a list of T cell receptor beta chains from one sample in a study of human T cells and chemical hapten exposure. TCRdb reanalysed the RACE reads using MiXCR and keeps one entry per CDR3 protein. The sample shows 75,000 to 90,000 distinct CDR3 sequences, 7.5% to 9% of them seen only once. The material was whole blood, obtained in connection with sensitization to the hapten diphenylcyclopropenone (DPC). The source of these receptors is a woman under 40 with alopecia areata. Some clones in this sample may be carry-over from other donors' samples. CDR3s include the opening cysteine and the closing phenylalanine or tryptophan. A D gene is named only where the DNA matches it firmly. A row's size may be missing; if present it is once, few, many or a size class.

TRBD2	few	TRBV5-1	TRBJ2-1	CASRRSGGVLNEQFF	TGCGCCAGCAGGAGGAGCGGGGGGGTCCTCAATGAGCAGTTCTTC
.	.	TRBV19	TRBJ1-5	CASTGVGGAKPQHF	TGTGCCAGTACCGGGGTGGGGGGCGCGAAGCCCCAGCATTTT
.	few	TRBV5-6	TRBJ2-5	CASSFGQGQTQYF	TGTGCCAGCAGCTTTGGCCAGGGACAAACCCAGTACTTC
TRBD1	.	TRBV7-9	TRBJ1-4	CASSLGQSNEKLFF	TGTGCCAGCAGCTTGGGACAGAGTAATGAAAAACTGTTTTTT
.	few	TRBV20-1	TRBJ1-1	CSARGPGEEAFF	TGCAGTGCTAGAGGCCCCGGGGAGGAAGCTTTCTTT
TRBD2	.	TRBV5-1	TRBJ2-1	CASSLAGGAYEQFF	TGCGCCAGCAGCTTGGCGGGGGGTGCCTATGAGCAGTTCTTC
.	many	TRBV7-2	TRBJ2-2	CASSLFPGELFF	TGTGCCAGCAGCTTATTCCCCGGGGAGCTGTTTTTT
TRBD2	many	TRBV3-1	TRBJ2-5	CASSLSTSGGETQYF	TGTGCCAGCAGCCTGTCGACTAGCGGGGGAGAGACCCAGTACTTC
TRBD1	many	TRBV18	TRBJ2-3	CASIQGMRTDTQYF	TGTGCCAGCATACAGGGGATGCGCACAGATACGCAGTATTTT
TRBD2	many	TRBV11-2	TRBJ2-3	CASSLVPSGGTDTQYF	TGTGCCAGCAGCTTAGTCCCTAGCGGGGGCACAGATACGCAGTATTTT
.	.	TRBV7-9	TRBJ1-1	CASSLELRLYTEAFF	TGTGCCAGCAGCTTAGAGTTGAGGTTGTACACTGAAGCTTTCTTT
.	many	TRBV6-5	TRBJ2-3	CVSKRYSTDTQYF	TGTGTCTCAAAACGGTATAGCACAGATACGCAGTATTTT
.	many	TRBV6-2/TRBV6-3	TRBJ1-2	CASSYRGTANYGYTF	TGTGCCAGCAGTTACCGGGGTACTGCTAACTATGGCTACACCTTC
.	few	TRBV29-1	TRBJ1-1	CSGVGLYMNTEAFF	TGCAGCGGGGTGGGCCTTTATATGAACACTGAAGCTTTCTTT
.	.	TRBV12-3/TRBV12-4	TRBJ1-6	CASSWGPNQIYSPLHF	TGTGCCAGCAGTTGGGGGCCCAACCAAATTTATTCACCCCTCCACTTT
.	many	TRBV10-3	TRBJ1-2	CAISTGSNYGYTF	TGTGCCATCAGCACAGGATCTAACTATGGCTACACCTTC
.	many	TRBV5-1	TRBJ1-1	CASSLDPLGLLRPEAFF	TGCGCCAGCAGCTTAGACCCGTTGGGCCTCCTAAGACCTGAAGCTTTCTTT
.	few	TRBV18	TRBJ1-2	CASSPSEDYGYTF	TGTGCCAGCTCACCTTCTGAGGACTATGGCTACACCTTC
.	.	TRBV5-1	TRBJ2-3	CASSPCTDTQYF	TGCGCCAGCAGCCCTTGCACAGATACGCAGTATTTT
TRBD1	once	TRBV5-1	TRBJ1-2	CASSPDRVEGYTF	TGCGCCAGCAGCCCGGACAGGGTAGAAGGCTACACCTTC
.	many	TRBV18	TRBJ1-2	CASSLPGNYGYTF	TGTGCCAGCTCTCTCCCAGGGAACTATGGCTACACCTTC
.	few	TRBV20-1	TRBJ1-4	CSANPGGDEKLFF	TGCAGTGCTAATCCAGGCGGGGATGAAAAACTGTTTTTT
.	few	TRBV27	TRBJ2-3	CASGSSTDTQYF	TGTGCCAGCGGATCTAGCACAGATACGCAGTATTTT
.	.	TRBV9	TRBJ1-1	CASSVVGTAVEAFF	TGTGCCAGCAGCGTAGTAGGTACAGCCGTCGAAGCTTTCTTT
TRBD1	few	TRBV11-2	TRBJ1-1	CASTTPSGGRMNTEAFF	TGTGCCAGCACCACCCCCTCAGGGGGAAGGATGAACACTGAAGCTTTCTTT
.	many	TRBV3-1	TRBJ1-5	CASSATQGLNQPQHF	TGTGCCAGCAGCGCTACGCAGGGCCTCAATCAGCCCCAGCATTTT
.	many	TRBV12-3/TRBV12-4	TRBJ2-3	CASSLVPGGTDTQYF	TGTGCCAGCAGTTTAGTACCAGGGGGCACAGATACGCAGTATTTT
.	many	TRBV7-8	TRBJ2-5	CASSTRVSETQYF	TGTGCCAGCAGCACCAGGGTTTCAGAGACCCAGTACTTC
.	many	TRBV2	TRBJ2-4	CASTYGQPPKNIQYF	TGTGCCAGCACCTATGGACAGCCCCCCAAAAACATTCAGTACTTC
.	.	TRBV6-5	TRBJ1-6	CATTRDSGFSSPLHF	TGTGCCACTACACGGGATTCCGGGTTTAGTTCACCCCTCCACTTT
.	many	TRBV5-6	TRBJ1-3	CASSLVGSLPSGNTIYF	TGTGCCAGCAGCTTGGTTGGGTCCTTACCCTCTGGAAACACCATATATTTT
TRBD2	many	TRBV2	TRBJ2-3	CASSEATSGDETDTQYF	TGTGCCAGCAGTGAAGCGACTAGCGGGGATGAGACAGATACGCAGTATTTT
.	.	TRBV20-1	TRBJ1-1	CSARPIRGLDTEAFF	TGCAGTGCTAGACCAATTAGGGGATTGGATACTGAAGCTTTCTTT
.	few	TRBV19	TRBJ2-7	CASSIVGQRYEQYF	TGTGCCAGTAGTATAGTCGGACAGCGCTACGAGCAGTACTTC
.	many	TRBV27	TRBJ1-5	CASSLIPGRGQPQHF	TGTGCCAGCAGTTTAATCCCGGGACGAGGGCAGCCCCAGCATTTT
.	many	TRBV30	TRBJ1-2	CAWEAGVSSGYGYTF	TGTGCCTGGGAAGCAGGGGTCTCGTCGGGCTATGGCTACACCTTC
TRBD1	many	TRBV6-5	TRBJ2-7	CASSYDGTGLREQYF	TGTGCCAGCAGTTACGATGGGACAGGGTTGCGCGAGCAGTACTTC